This TCR beta chain was recovered during a study of breast tumors, draining lymph nodes, adjacent tissues. Breast cancer patients provided tissue from their axillary draining lymph nodes. TCRdb used MiXCR to reprocess the multiplex PCR reads, holding one entry per CDR3 protein. Of around 150,000 distinct CDR3 sequences listed, around a third are singletons. Germline V gives CDR1 LGHNA, CDR2 YNFKEQ. V lost 2 bases and J lost 2, with 15 bases in between. The CDR3 contains 16 residues. This clonotype was counted at least ten times. The antigen is undetermined. Study-wide points: Most tumor T cells seemingly derive from lymph node, then expand in tumor. Tumor repertoires ranked between lymph nodes and nontumor tissue in diversity, with V and J gene preferences.

The clonotype comes from a female donor with breast cancer. Some clones in this sample may be carry-over from other donors' samples. The sample comprised axillary lymph node tissue. The chain uses TRBV4-2 and TRBJ1-2; D is unclear. The CDR3 region is CASSQSPLPSNYGYTF. Here the CDR3 DNA reads TGTGCCAGCAGCCAAAGCCCGCTACCCTCGAACTATGGCTACACCTTC.